Presented here are 17 T cell receptor beta chains from one specimen sequenced in a study of shared clonotypes between healthy human individuals. Method: immunoSEQ multiplex PCR; TCRdb's copy keeps in-frame clones and lacks some. Of more than 450,000 clones in the sample, 79% were seen once. The sequencing input was PBMCs. The receptors here all came from a woman aged 40 to 50 in good health. Some clones in this sample may be carry-over from other donors' samples.

This chain joins TRBV5-1 and TRBJ2-7; 7 bases line up with TRBD2. CDR1 is SGHRS and CDR2 is YFSETQ in the germline V gene. J lost 3 bases, V lost 4 bases, and 1 base had no gene match. The CDR3 has 12 residues. CDR3 nucleotides: TGCGCCAGCAGCGGGAGGGGCTACGAGCAGTACTTC. Translated, it gives CASSGRGYEQYF. Drawing the rest from reference TRBV5-1 and TRBJ2-7, the complete variable domain is KAGVTQTPRYLIKTRGQQVTLSCSPISGHRSVSWYQQTPGQGLQFLFEYFSETQRNKGNFPGRFSGRQFSNSRSEMNVSTLELGDSALYLCASSGRGYEQYFGPGTRLTVT.

This clone appeared many times. V and J are TRBV4-2 and TRBJ2-1; D may match TRBD1 or TRBD2 (5 bases each). Trimming left V 1 base short and J 5 bases short, with 6 bases between. CDR1 and CDR2 (germline): LGHNA, YNFKEQ. This CDR3 comprises 13 residues. In DNA form, the CDR3 reads TGTGCCAGCAGCCAAGTGGGGGACAATGAGCAGTTCTTC. Protein sequence: CASSQVGDNEQFF.

V is TRBV28 and J is TRBJ2-3; 8 bases match TRBD2. CDR3 size: 19 residues. With V trimmed by 3 bases and J by 0 bases, 14 bases remained unmatched. Germline V gives CDR1 MDHEN, CDR2 SYDVKM. CDR3 sequence (DNA): TGTGCCAGCAGTTTGAGGGATAGCGGGACCACCACTAGCACAGATACGCAGTATTTT. It codes for CASSLRDSGTTTSTDTQYF.

The genes are TRBV6-4 and TRBJ2-3; D is uncertain. Germline CDR1 MRHNA, CDR2 SNTAGT. Trimming removed 3 bases from V and 0 bases from J, with 7 bases in between. The CDR3 runs 14 residues. As DNA, the CDR3 is TGTGCCAGCAGTGAGGTGGAGAGCACAGATACGCAGTATTTT. It specifies CASSEVESTDTQYF.

This clone came up a few times. V and J are TRBV2 and TRBJ1-5; D is possibly TRBD1 (5 bases). The CDR3 contains 13 residues. CDR1 and CDR2 (germline): SNHLY, FYNNEI. The germline V and J ends were trimmed by 6 bases and 5 bases, with 11 bases remaining between them. CDR3 DNA: TGTGCCAGCAGACGGGGGAACCATCAGCCCCAGCATTTT. It is translated as CASRRGNHQPQHF.

The V call is TRBV19, the J call TRBJ1-5; 11 bases map to TRBD1. The CDR3 is made up of 16 amino acids. Germline CDR1 LNHDA, CDR2 SQIVND (reference sequence). Trimming removed 7 bases from V and 6 bases from J; junction bases left unmatched: 11. CDR3 bases: TGTGCCAGTACGAGTTCCGGGACAGGGGGTTTTCAGCCCCAGCATTTT. Encoded protein: CASTSSGTGGFQPQHF.

The V call is TRBV10-2, the J call TRBJ2-3; maybe TRBD2 (6 bases). Germline V gene sequence: CDR1 WSHSY, CDR2 SAAADI. V gave up 4 bases and J gave up 0 bases, with 11 bases separating them. This CDR3 is 15 amino acids long. The chain's CDR3 is CASSAAGSSTDTQYF. The DNA of the CDR3 is TGCGCCAGCAGTGCCGCGGGATCTAGCACAGATACGCAGTATTTT.

The gene calls are TRBV28 and TRBJ2-7; perhaps TRBD1 as D (6 bases). CDR1 is MDHEN and CDR2 is SYDVKM in the germline V gene. Trimming took off 4 bases at V and 6 bases at J, with 19 bases between the two ends. The CDR3 contains 15 residues. This CDR3 is CASSSGALYSSEQYF. The DNA for the CDR3 is TGTGCCAGCAGTTCAGGGGCTCTCTACTCTAGCGAGCAGTACTTC.

The CDR3 DNA sequence: TGTGCCAGCAGCTCCACTAGCGGGAGGTTGGATGAGCAGTTCTTC. It translates to CASSSTSGRLDEQFF. The V call is TRBV7-8, the J call TRBJ2-1; 12 positions agree with TRBD2. V gave up 4 bases and J gave up 8 bases; unmatched junction bases: 6. Germline V gene sequence: CDR1 SGHVS, CDR2 FQNEAQ. This CDR3 region has 15 residues.

A few counts support this clone. The rearrangement joins TRBV30 to TRBJ2-1; 7 nucleotides agree with TRBD1. The CDR3 totals 13 residues. Trimming took 0 bases from V and 8 from J; bases not matched to a gene: 4. The germline V gene encodes CDR1 GTSNPN and CDR2 SVGIG (reference sequence). CDR3 region: CAWSVKGADEQFF. Here the CDR3 DNA reads TGTGCCTGGAGTGTAAAGGGGGCGGATGAGCAGTTCTTC.

The V and J genes are TRBV2 and TRBJ2-7; 7 nucleotides agree with TRBD1. CDR1 SNHLY and CDR2 FYNNEI come from the germline V gene. This CDR3 comprises 16 residues. V shed 0 bases, J shed 1 base, and the junction held 6 bases outside the gene matches. CDR3 region: CASSEARGPISYEQYF. CDR3 DNA sequence: TGTGCCAGCAGTGAAGCAAGGGGGCCCATATCCTACGAGCAGTACTTC.

J is TRBJ2-5 and V is TRBV15; TRBD2 matches at 7 bases. The CDR3 extends over 15 amino acids. Germline V CDR1 and CDR2: LNHNV, YYDKDF (reference sequence). Trimming took 5 bases from V and 4 from J; bases not matched to a gene: 10. CDR3 sequence (DNA): TGTGCCACCAGCCCGCGAGCGGGGCCTGGAGAGACCCAGTACTTC. Translation: CATSPRAGPGETQYF.

The rearrangement uses TRBV29-1 and TRBJ1-1, with a possible D match to TRBD1 (6 bases). Germline CDR1 reads SQVTM; CDR2 reads ANQGSEA. The CDR3 length is 13 residues. V was pared by 3 bases and J by 1 base, with 9 bases between. The CDR3 here is CSVEGAANTEAFF. As DNA, the CDR3 is TGCAGCGTTGAGGGGGCAGCGAACACTGAAGCTTTCTTT.

A few counts support this clone. CDR3 region: CASSPRRPNQPQHF. CDR3 in DNA: TGTGCCAGCAGCCCCAGACGGCCGAATCAGCCCCAGCATTTT. The chain employs TRBV28 and TRBJ1-5; D call uncertain. The CDR3 runs to 14 residues. Germline assignment: CDR1 MDHEN and CDR2 SYDVKM. Trimming left V 6 bases short and J 4 bases short, with 13 bases between.

CDR3 sequence reads: CASSRGQGASGELFF. The DNA for the CDR3 is TGCGCCAGCAGCAGGGGACAGGGGGCTTCCGGGGAGCTGTTTTTT. This chain joins TRBV5-1 and TRBJ2-2; TRBD1 aligns across 12 bases. Trimming at V came to 4 bases and at J to 6 bases, leaving 4 bases not matched to a gene. CDR3 length: 15 residues. The germline CDR1 and CDR2 sequences are SGHRS and YFSETQ.

The V and J genes are TRBV4-1 and TRBJ1-2; D unclear. Germline values: CDR1 MGHRA, CDR2 YSYEKL. V lost 4 bases and J 4 bases, leaving 7 bases between the germline ends. The CDR3 contains 12 residues. This chain's CDR3 is CASSRKTYGYTF. The CDR3 nucleotides read TGCGCCAGCAGCCGAAAGACCTATGGCTACACCTTC.

This clone turned up a few times. The chain combines TRBV15 with TRBJ2-5; 8 nucleotides match TRBD1. Trimming cost V 0 bases and J 4 bases; bases outside gene matches: 10. CDR1 LNHNV and CDR2 YYDKDF come from the germline V gene (reference sequence). This CDR3 has 17 amino acids. CDR3 coding DNA: TGTGCCACCAGCAGAGACGGGCCAGGGGGCGAGGTAGAGACCCAGTACTTC. It yields the protein CATSRDGPGGEVETQYF.